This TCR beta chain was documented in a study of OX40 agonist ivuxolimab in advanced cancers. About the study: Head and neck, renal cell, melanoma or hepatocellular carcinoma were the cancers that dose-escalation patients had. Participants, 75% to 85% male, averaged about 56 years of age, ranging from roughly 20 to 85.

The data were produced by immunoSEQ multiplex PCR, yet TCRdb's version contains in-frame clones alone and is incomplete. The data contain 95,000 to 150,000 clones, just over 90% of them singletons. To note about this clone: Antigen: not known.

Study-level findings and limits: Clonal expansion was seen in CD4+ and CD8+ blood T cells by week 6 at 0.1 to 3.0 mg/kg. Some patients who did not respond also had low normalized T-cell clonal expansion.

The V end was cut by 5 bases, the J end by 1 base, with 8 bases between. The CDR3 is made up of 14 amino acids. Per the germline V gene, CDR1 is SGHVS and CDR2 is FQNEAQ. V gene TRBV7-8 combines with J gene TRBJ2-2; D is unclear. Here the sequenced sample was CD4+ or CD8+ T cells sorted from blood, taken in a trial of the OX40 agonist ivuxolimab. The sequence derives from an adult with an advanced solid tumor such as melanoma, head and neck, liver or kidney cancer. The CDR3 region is CASSQTGNTGELFF. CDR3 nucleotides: TGTGCCAGCAGCCAGACGGGGAACACCGGGGAGCTGTTTTTT.